Included here is one T cell receptor (beta chain) sequence, with context. Its antigen remains unidentified. Repertoires were generated with immunoSEQ multiplex PCR, while TCRdb's copy carries only in-frame clones and drops some. The table lists approximately 190,000 clones, approximately 94% of them singletons. These data belong to a study of T cell responses to AZD1222 COVID-19 vaccine. Findings and limits, study-wide: Every sample of the repertoires postdated the peak T cell response. The donor cohort was predominantly white British with a female majority, and clonal diversity may have been underestimated. Recipients of two AZD1222 doses showed rising Spike-specific TCR breadth and depth. Just 5 or 6 AZD1222 recipients tested seropositive at baseline.

The V end was cut by 2 bases, the J end by 3 bases, with 10 bases between. The CDR3 has 14 amino acids. Germline V gene data show CDR1 as MNHNY and CDR2 as SVGAGI (reference sequence). The material sequenced was peripheral blood, taken 28 days after the second AZD1222 dose. This rearrangement joins TRBV6-6 to TRBJ1-1; perhaps TRBD1 as D (6 bases). This receptor was taken from an adult who received the AZD1222 COVID-19 vaccine. The CDR3 spells CASSYGQGHTEAFF. CDR3 nucleotide sequence: TGTGCCAGCAGTTACGGTCAGGGGCACACTGAAGCTTTCTTT.